This TCR beta chain was identified during a study of T cell responses to AZD1222 COVID-19 vaccine. Notes on the study in general: No day 14 peak samples; only post-peak repertoires were characterized. Epitopes outside B.1.351 and B.1.1.7 mutated regions reportedly drew nearly half of spike TCRs. Along spike, vaccine-associated CD4 TCRs were found throughout, with dominance at 160-218 and 743-854. Spike-specific TCR depth and breadth grew after two AZD1222 doses.

Repertoires were generated with immunoSEQ multiplex PCR, while TCRdb's copy carries only in-frame clones and drops some. The repertoire holds about 100,000 clones, 70% to 90% seen once, with 4% to 5% in the top ten. About this clone itself: The antigen remains undetermined. The junction and the germline gene differ at one end; a read error may be behind it.

The CDR3 runs to 16 residues. The germline V gene has CDR1 SSHAT and CDR2 FNYEAQ (reference sequence). Material: peripheral blood, obtained on day 0 of MenACWY control vaccination. The sequence was obtained from an adult in good health. J is TRBJ2-5 and V is TRBV7-7, with 13 positions matching TRBD2. DNA for the CDR3: TGTGCTAGCAGCCCAAGGACTAGCGGGAGTGGAGAGACCCAGTACTTC. Its protein is CASSPRTSGSGETQYF.